Listed here are 18 T cell receptor beta chains from one sample, sequenced in a study of blood T cells in healthy people across ages. It was with a sample-barcoded 5' primer and a J-beta primer mix that a second PCR of roughly 6 to 12 cycles was run. A single record per CDR3 protein comes from TCRdb applying MiXCR to the 5' RACE reads. The sample has over 600,000 distinct CDR3 sequences; roughly three fifths are singletons. Sequenced sample: blood. These TCRs come from a man in his forties in good health.

V is TRBV7-2 and J is TRBJ2-4; either TRBD1 or TRBD2 may supply D (6 bases each). The J call is uncertain, as TRBJ2-7 better fits the DNA end. Per the germline V gene, CDR1 is SGHTA and CDR2 is FQGNSA. The CDR3 runs to 15 residues. The chain's CDR3 is CASSLRGRTTYEQYF. The CDR3 DNA reads TGTGCCAGCAGCTTGAGGGGGAGGACCACTTACGAGCAGTACTTC.

The DNA for the CDR3 is TGTGCCAGCAGCACCACGGGACAAGCCTACAATGAGCAGTTCTTC. This codes for CASSTTGQAYNEQFF. The V call is TRBV7-2, the J call TRBJ2-1, with a tentative D call TRBD1 (6 bases). Trimming took off 5 bases at V and 2 bases at J, with 13 bases between the two ends. The CDR3 loop spans 15 amino acids. Germline V lookup: CDR1 SGHTA, CDR2 FQGNSA.

CDR3 region: CASSLGFGVGAQPQHF. CDR3 DNA: TGTGCCAGCAGTTTAGGATTTGGGGTCGGAGCTCAGCCCCAGCATTTT. The genes are TRBV28 and TRBJ1-5; D unresolved. This CDR3 has 16 residues. Germline lookup yields CDR1 MDHEN and CDR2 SYDVKM. V was shortened by 2 bases and J by 6 bases, with 17 bases between the two germline ends.

Details on this clonotype: At one of its ends the junction is not consistent with the germline gene, which may arise from a read error. The chain's CDR3 is CASSQGDDGAYKEQFF. The DNA of the CDR3 is TGTGCCAGCAGCCAAGGGGACGACGGGGCATACAAGGAGCAGTTCTTC. The gene calls are TRBV4-2 and TRBJ2-1; the D call may be TRBD1 or TRBD2 (5 bases each). Germline-derived CDR1 and CDR2 are LGHNA and YNFKEQ. The CDR3 contains 16 residues.

V gene TRBV5-1 combines with J gene TRBJ2-5; 10 bases agree with TRBD2. This CDR3 region has 17 residues. The germline CDR1 and CDR2 sequences are SGHRS and YFSETQ. The V and J ends lost 0 bases and 4 bases, in that order; junction bases with no gene match: 9. CDR3 region: CASSLVSSGRAGETQYF. The CDR3 nucleotides are TGCGCCAGCAGCTTGGTGTCCAGCGGGAGGGCAGGAGAGACCCAGTACTTC.

V usage is TRBV27 and J usage is TRBJ1-2, with 8 bases lining up with TRBD1. V dropped 2 bases and J dropped 6; count of bases not matched to a gene: 11. The CDR3 covers 16 residues. Germline CDR1 and CDR2: MNHEY and SMNVEV (reference sequence). The CDR3 sequence is CASSLNIPGGANGYTF. The CDR3 DNA is TGTGCCAGCAGTTTAAACATCCCAGGGGGCGCGAATGGCTACACCTTC.

Note on this clonotype: One end of the junction fails to match germline, which may point to a read error. This sequence joins TRBV5-1 and TRBJ2-4, with 8 bases fitting TRBD1. The J call is in doubt because the DNA end fits TRBJ2-7 better. The length of the CDR3 is 15 residues. Germline CDR1 reads SGHRS; CDR2 reads YFSETQ. In DNA form, the CDR3 reads TGCGCCAGCAGCTTGGGGGCAGGGGGCTCCAACGAGCAGTACTTC. It encodes CASSLGAGGSNEQYF.

This chain uses TRBV18 with TRBJ1-5, with 7 positions matching TRBD1. V lost 3 bases, J lost 2 bases, and 7 bases stayed unmatched. The CDR3 runs to 16 residues. Germline V lookup: CDR1 KGHSH, CDR2 LQKENI. CDR3 in DNA: TGTGCCAGCTCACCGGCCGGAGGGACAGGCAATCAGCCCCAGCATTTT. Residues: CASSPAGGTGNQPQHF.

The chain is built from TRBV6-1 and TRBJ2-2; D possibly uses TRBD1 or TRBD2 (6 bases each). The germline V and J ends were trimmed by 3 bases and 5 bases, with 16 bases remaining between them. The CDR3 is made up of 16 amino acids. CDR1 MNHNS and CDR2 SASEGT come from the germline V gene. The DNA for the CDR3 is TGTGCCAGCAGTGACGGGGGCCGGTATCTGACCGGGGAGCTGTTTTTT. It codes for CASSDGGRYLTGELFF.

This clonotype was observed a handful of times. This chain uses TRBV4-3 with TRBJ2-6; D unclear. The CDR3 runs to 13 residues. From germline, CDR1 is LGHNA and CDR2 YSLEER. V lost 3 bases, J lost 15 bases, and 15 bases lay in between. For the CDR3, the DNA is TGCGCCAGCAGCCACGAGGACGGCGCGCCCCTGACTTTC. Protein product: CASSHEDGAPLTF.

The rearrangement links TRBV27 to TRBJ2-2, with D unclear. Germline values: CDR1 MNHEY, CDR2 SMNVEV (reference sequence). The V and J ends lost 6 bases and 1 base respectively, with 9 bases between them. CDR3 size: 14 residues. CDR3 in amino acids: CASSGRQNTGELFF. DNA for the CDR3: TGTGCCAGCAGCGGTCGACAGAACACCGGGGAGCTGTTTTTT.

This clonotype was detected only a few times. The chain uses TRBV15 and TRBJ2-3; TRBD2 agrees at 8 bases. This CDR3 comprises 14 residues. V gave up 5 bases and J gave up 3 bases; unmatched junction bases: 4. The germline V gene encodes CDR1 LNHNV and CDR2 YYDKDF (reference sequence). CDR3 in amino acids: CATSQRLATDTQYF. The CDR3 DNA sequence: TGTGCCACCAGCCAGCGACTAGCGACAGATACGCAGTATTTT.

Many counts were recorded for this clonotype. The rearrangement uses TRBV20-1 and TRBJ2-5; D call uncertain. Germline V gives CDR1 DFQATT, CDR2 SNEGSKA (reference sequence). V was trimmed by 2 bases and J by 5 bases, leaving 18 bases between them. The CDR3 totals 15 residues. The CDR3 spells CSARSGGEDRETQYF. The CDR3 DNA sequence: TGCAGTGCTAGAAGTGGCGGAGAAGATAGGGAGACCCAGTACTTC.

This chain links TRBV5-1 with TRBJ2-1; TRBD1 might be the D (6 bases). This CDR3 spans 14 amino acids. V was shortened by 0 bases and J by 5 bases, with 9 bases between the two germline ends. Germline CDR1 is SGHRS and CDR2 is YFSETQ. This CDR3 reads CASSLDTGNNEQFF. The CDR3 DNA reads TGCGCCAGCAGCTTGGACACAGGGAACAATGAGCAGTTCTTC.

This clonotype was found a few times. V is TRBV29-1 and J is TRBJ2-1; 7 bases agree with TRBD1. This CDR3 spans 14 amino acids. Germline-derived CDR1 and CDR2 are SQVTM and ANQGSEA. Unmatched junction bases numbered 8, after V lost 5 bases and J lost 4 bases. The CDR3 DNA reads TGCAGCGTTTCCCCCCGGACAGGTTACAATGAGCAGTTCTTC. Its translation is CSVSPRTGYNEQFF.

On this clonotype: One end of the junction varies from germline; a read error may be responsible. The chain is built from TRBV12-3 or TRBV12-4 and TRBJ2-1; 10 positions agree with TRBD1. The CDR3 spans 18 residues. The CDR3: CASSLALGGQGRYNEQFF. The CDR3, as DNA: TGTGCCAGCAGTCTAGCGCTTGGGGGACAGGGGCGTTACAATGAGCAGTTCTTC.

This clonotype was observed a few times. The V and J genes are TRBV7-2 and TRBJ2-1; D is ambiguous. The V end lost 7 bases, the J end lost 2 bases, and 12 bases lay between the germline ends. CDR1 and CDR2 from the germline V gene are SGHTA and FQGNSA. The CDR3 spans 14 residues. CDR3 in amino acids: CASTLAGAYNEQFF. Here the CDR3 DNA reads TGTGCCAGCACCCTGGCAGGCGCCTACAATGAGCAGTTCTTC.

The chain employs TRBV6-2 or TRBV6-3 and TRBJ2-7; 11 bases line up with TRBD1. J gave up 3 bases and V 5 bases, and 3 bases lay outside the gene matches. The CDR3 is 14 residues long. Per germline, CDR1 MNHEY and CDR2 SVGEGT. The CDR3 DNA is TGTGCCAGCAGTGGACAGGGGGCTCTCTACGAGCAGTACTTC. This encodes CASSGQGALYEQYF.